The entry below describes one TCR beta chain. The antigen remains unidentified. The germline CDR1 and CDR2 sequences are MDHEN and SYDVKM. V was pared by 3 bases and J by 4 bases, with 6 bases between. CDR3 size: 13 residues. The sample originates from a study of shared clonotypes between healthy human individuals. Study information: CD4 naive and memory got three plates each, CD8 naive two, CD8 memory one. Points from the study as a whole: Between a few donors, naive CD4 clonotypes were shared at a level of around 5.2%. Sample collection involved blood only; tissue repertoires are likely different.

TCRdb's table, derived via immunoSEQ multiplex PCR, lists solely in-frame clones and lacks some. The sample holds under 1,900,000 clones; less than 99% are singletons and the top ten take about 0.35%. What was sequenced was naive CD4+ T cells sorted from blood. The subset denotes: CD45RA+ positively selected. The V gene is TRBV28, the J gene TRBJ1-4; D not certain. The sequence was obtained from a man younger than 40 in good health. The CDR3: CASSLLGNEKLFF. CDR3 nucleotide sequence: TGTGCCAGCAGTTTGCTCGGTAATGAAAAACTGTTTTTT.